Shown below are 21 T cell receptor beta chains from a single sample sequenced in a study of cytomegalovirus exposure and HLA in healthy donors. The PCR employed 60 Vbeta primers together with 13 Jbeta primers. The assay was immunoSEQ multiplex PCR, and TCRdb's table has in-frame clones only and misses some. The table includes over 150,000 clones, around four fifths detected once. Sequencing was done on a sample of PBMCs. These receptors came from a girl aged 2 to 10 in good health and CMV-seropositive.

V and J are TRBV19 and TRBJ2-7; a possible D gene is TRBD1 (6 bases). The germline V and J ends were trimmed by 5 bases and 2 bases, with 16 bases remaining between them. CDR1 is LNHDA and CDR2 is SQIVND in the germline V gene (reference sequence). The CDR3 contains 15 residues. The CDR3 sequence is CASSQARGRPYEQYF. CDR3 nucleotide sequence: TGTGCCAGTAGTCAGGCCAGGGGAAGACCCTACGAGCAGTACTTC.

The chain joins TRBV6-1 to TRBJ2-1; TRBD2 matches at 7 bases. CDR1 is MNHNS, CDR2 SASEGT, per germline. Unmatched junction bases numbered 2, after V lost 0 bases and J lost 9 bases. CDR3 length: 13 amino acids. CDR3 residues: CASSEAGGTEQFF. The CDR3 nucleotides read TGTGCCAGCAGTGAAGCCGGGGGGACTGAGCAGTTCTTC.

This chain uses TRBV18 with TRBJ2-1; maybe TRBD2 (6 bases). Germline CDR1 KGHSH, CDR2 LQKENI. V dropped 2 bases and J dropped 7 bases, with 15 bases sitting between them. CDR3 length: 15 amino acids. CDR3 nucleotide sequence: TGTGCCAGCTCACCAGGGACGGGAGTAGGTAATGAGCAGTTCTTC. This encodes CASSPGTGVGNEQFF.

V is TRBV27 and J is TRBJ1-1; 11 nucleotides match TRBD1. The ends lost 6 bases at V and 4 bases at J; junction bases unmatched: 1. The CDR3 sequence is 13 residues long. The V gene's germline CDR1 is MNHEY and CDR2 SMNVEV (reference sequence). CDR3 nucleotides: TGTGCCAGCAGAGGGACAGGGGGCACTGAAGCTTTCTTT. The encoded protein is CASRGTGGTEAFF.

The chain recombines TRBV30 with TRBJ2-5; D may be TRBD2 (6 bases). Between the trimmed V and J ends, which lost 3 bases and 4 bases, there was a span of 15 bases. Germline loops: CDR1 GTSNPN, CDR2 SVGIG (reference sequence). This CDR3 is 14 amino acids long. CDR3 protein: CAWSPAGVRETQYF. DNA for the CDR3: TGTGCCTGGAGCCCAGCGGGCGTAAGAGAGACCCAGTACTTC. The entire variable domain, with the rest obtained from reference TRBV30 and TRBJ2-5, is as follows: SQTIHQWPATLVQPVGSPLSLECTVEGTSNPNLYWYRQAAGRGLQLLFYSVGIGQISSEVPQNLSASRPQDRQFILSSKKLLLSDSGFYLCAWSPAGVRETQYFGPGTRLLVL.

V gene TRBV28 combines with J gene TRBJ2-7, with 9 bases lining up with TRBD2. Trimming cost V 5 bases and J 3 bases; bases outside gene matches: 8. The V gene's germline CDR1 is MDHEN and CDR2 SYDVKM. This CDR3 has 15 amino acids. As DNA, the CDR3 is TGTGCCAGCAGTCGTATAGCGGGAGAGTTCTACGAGCAGTACTTC. It is translated as CASSRIAGEFYEQYF.

This clone was seen just once. Here the CDR3 DNA reads TGTGCCAGCAGCTTAATCGGACTAGCGCCAACCTACGAGCAGTACTTC. Amino acid sequence: CASSLIGLAPTYEQYF. This rearrangement joins TRBV7-3 to TRBJ2-7; TRBD2 agrees at 9 bases. This CDR3 is 16 amino acids long. Germline assignment: CDR1 SGHTA and CDR2 FQGTGA. V lost 1 base, J lost 2 bases, and 6 bases stayed unmatched.

Only one count was recorded for this clone. V and J are TRBV5-1 and TRBJ2-1; unclear D gene. CDR3 size: 14 residues. Trimming removed 4 bases at V and 2 bases at J, with 10 bases between. CDR1 and CDR2 from the germline V gene are SGHRS and YFSETQ. In nucleotides, the CDR3 is TGCGCCAGCAGCCCCACCGCTACCTACAATGAGCAGTTCTTC. Protein: CASSPTATYNEQFF. The full variable domain, completed using reference TRBV5-1 and TRBJ2-1, is KAGVTQTPRYLIKTRGQQVTLSCSPISGHRSVSWYQQTPGQGLQFLFEYFSETQRNKGNFPGRFSGRQFSNSRSEMNVSTLELGDSALYLCASSPTATYNEQFFGPGTRLTVL.

The chain couples TRBV5-1 to TRBJ2-3; TRBD2 agrees at 11 bases. There are 17 residues in the CDR3. CDR1 is SGHRS, CDR2 YFSETQ, per germline. V lost 5 bases, J lost 1 base, and 9 bases stayed unmatched. Here the CDR3 reads CASRDSGRAVGTDTQYF. In nucleotides, the CDR3 is TGCGCCAGCAGAGATAGCGGGAGGGCCGTCGGCACAGATACGCAGTATTTT.

The CDR3 loop is CASSKRDLKETQYF. CDR3 DNA sequence: TGTGCCAGCAGCAAACGGGACTTGAAAGAGACCCAGTACTTC. This sequence joins TRBV7-9 and TRBJ2-5, with D perhaps matching TRBD2 (6 bases). V was cut by 5 bases and J by 3 bases, with 13 bases left in between. This CDR3 is 14 amino acids long. CDR1 and CDR2 from the germline V gene are SEHNR and FQNEAQ (reference sequence).

J is TRBJ2-7 and V is TRBV6-1; 7 positions match TRBD1. The CDR3 has 13 amino acids. V was clipped by 7 bases and J by 1 base; unmatched bases: 4. The V gene's germline CDR1 is MNHNS and CDR2 SASEGT. CDR3 bases: TGTGCCAGCAACAGGGGTAGGTCCTACGAGCAGTACTTC. Protein sequence: CASNRGRSYEQYF.

This clone is a singleton in its sample. The rearrangement links TRBV7-9 to TRBJ2-5; TRBD2 matches 10 bases. Trimming at V came to 5 bases and at J to 2 bases, leaving 14 bases not matched to a gene. This CDR3 contains 18 residues. From germline, CDR1 is SEHNR and CDR2 FQNEAQ (reference sequence). DNA for the CDR3: TGTGCCAGCAGCCCCTCCCCACTAGCGGGATGGCAACAAGAGACCCAGTACTTC. Translated: CASSPSPLAGWQQETQYF.

The rearrangement links TRBV29-1 to TRBJ2-1, with D unclear. Between the trimmed V and J ends, which lost 7 bases and 0 bases, there was a span of 10 bases. Germline CDR1 SQVTM, CDR2 ANQGSEA. There are 13 residues in the CDR3. The CDR3 DNA is TGCAGCGCCCAGGCGAGCTCCTACAATGAGCAGTTCTTC. This gives the protein CSAQASSYNEQFF.

This chain connects TRBV6-6 to TRBJ2-7, with TRBD2 identical over 7 bases. With V trimmed by 6 bases and J by 2 bases, 4 bases remained unmatched. Per the germline V gene, CDR1 is MNHNY and CDR2 is SVGAGI (reference sequence). The CDR3 has 13 amino acids. For the CDR3, the DNA is TGTGCCAGCAGGGGGCTAGCGGCCTACGAGCAGTACTTC. It is translated as CASRGLAAYEQYF.

V gene TRBV6-1 combines with J gene TRBJ2-5; D remains unclear. V lost 2 bases and J 5 bases, leaving 9 bases between the germline ends. Germline V gene lookup returns CDR1 MNHNS and CDR2 SASEGT. This CDR3 contains 13 residues. The CDR3 DNA reads TGTGCCAGCAGTGAACTTGCGGAGGAGACCCAGTACTTC. Its translation is CASSELAEETQYF.

The chain has TRBV7-8 and TRBJ2-3, with D possibly being TRBD2 (6 bases). With 5 bases removed from V and 1 base from J, the gap between germline ends came to 10 bases. Germline V gene data show CDR1 as SGHVS and CDR2 as FQNEAQ. This CDR3 is 14 amino acids long. DNA for the CDR3: TGTGCCAGCAGCCCGCGGAGGGGCACAGATACGCAGTATTTT. It yields the protein CASSPRRGTDTQYF.

V is TRBV7-9 and J is TRBJ2-1; D gene ambiguous. CDR3 length equals 11 residues. Germline V gene sequence: CDR1 SEHNR, CDR2 FQNEAQ (reference sequence). Trimming left V 5 bases short and J 8 bases short, with 7 bases between. This CDR3 reads CASSAQYEQFF. The DNA of the CDR3 is TGTGCCAGCAGCGCTCAGTATGAGCAGTTCTTC.

This sequence joins TRBV28 and TRBJ2-7; 9 nucleotides align to TRBD1. Germline V gene data show CDR1 as MDHEN and CDR2 as SYDVKM. CDR3 length: 15 amino acids. V trimming: 9 bases; J trimming: 5 bases; junction bases outside the gene matches: 14. The CDR3 sequence: CASHAGGQGAHEQYF. CDR3 nucleotides: TGTGCCAGTCACGCCGGGGGACAGGGAGCCCACGAGCAGTACTTC.

This clone was seen more than once but under ten times. The genes are TRBV6-1 and TRBJ1-3; D is undetermined. V was trimmed by 0 bases and J by 4 bases, leaving 10 bases between them. The germline CDR1 and CDR2 sequences are MNHNS and SASEGT. This CDR3 is built from 15 residues. The CDR3 here is CASSEAPSRGNTIYF. Written as DNA, the CDR3 is TGTGCCAGCAGTGAAGCCCCGAGTCGCGGAAACACCATATATTTT.

The chain uses TRBV5-1 and TRBJ2-3; 8 nucleotides align to TRBD2. The CDR3 runs 18 residues. V lost 0 bases, J lost 1 base, and 10 bases stayed unmatched. Germline assignment: CDR1 SGHRS and CDR2 YFSETQ. DNA of the CDR3: TGCGCCAGCAGCTTGGCAGCGGGAGCCGGCTTTGGCACAGATACGCAGTATTTT. Residues: CASSLAAGAGFGTDTQYF.

V usage is TRBV15 and J usage is TRBJ2-1; TRBD2 aligns across 12 bases. CDR3 length equals 15 residues. The J segment lost 10 bases and the V segment lost 0 bases, leaving 4 bases of the junction unmatched. Germline loops: CDR1 LNHNV, CDR2 YYDKDF (reference sequence). The CDR3 coding sequence is TGTGCCACCAGCAGAGATCTAGCGGGAGGGTGGGAGCAGTTCTTC. Translating it yields CATSRDLAGGWEQFF.